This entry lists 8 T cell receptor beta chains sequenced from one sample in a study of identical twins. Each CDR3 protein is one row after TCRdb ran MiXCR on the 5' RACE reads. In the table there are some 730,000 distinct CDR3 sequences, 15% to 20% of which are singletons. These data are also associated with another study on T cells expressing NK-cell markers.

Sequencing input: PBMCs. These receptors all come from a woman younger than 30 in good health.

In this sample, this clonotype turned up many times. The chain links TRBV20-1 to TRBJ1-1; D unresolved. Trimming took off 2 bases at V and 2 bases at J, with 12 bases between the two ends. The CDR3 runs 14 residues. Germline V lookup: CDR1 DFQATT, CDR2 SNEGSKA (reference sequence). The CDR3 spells CSARKEGLNTEAFF. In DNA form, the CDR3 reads TGCAGTGCTAGAAAGGAAGGACTAAACACTGAAGCTTTCTTT.

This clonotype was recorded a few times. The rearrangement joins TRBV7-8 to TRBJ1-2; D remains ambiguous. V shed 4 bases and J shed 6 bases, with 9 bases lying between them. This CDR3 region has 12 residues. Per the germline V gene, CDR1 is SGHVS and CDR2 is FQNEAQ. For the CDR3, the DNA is TGTGCCAGCAGCTCCCCTTTGGATGGCTACACCTTC. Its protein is CASSSPLDGYTF.

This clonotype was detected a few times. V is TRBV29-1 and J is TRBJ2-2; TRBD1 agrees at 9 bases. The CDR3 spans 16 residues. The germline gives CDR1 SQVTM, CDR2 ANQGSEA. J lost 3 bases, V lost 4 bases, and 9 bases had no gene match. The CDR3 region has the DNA TGCAGCGTTGCCAACCAGGGACAGGGATACACCGGGGAGCTGTTTTTT. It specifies CSVANQGQGYTGELFF.

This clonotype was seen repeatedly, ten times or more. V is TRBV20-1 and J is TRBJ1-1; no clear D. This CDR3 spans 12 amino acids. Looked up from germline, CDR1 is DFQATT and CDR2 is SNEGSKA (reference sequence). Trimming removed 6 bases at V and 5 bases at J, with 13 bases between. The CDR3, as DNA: TGCAGTGCCCTCCAAGGGTTAACTGAAGCTTTCTTT. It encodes CSALQGLTEAFF.

CDR3 bases: TGTGCCAGCAGCCCATACGGGACAGGGGGCGACAATCAGCCCCAGCATTTT. It yields the protein CASSPYGTGGDNQPQHF. V and J are TRBV7-2 and TRBJ1-5; TRBD1 matches at 12 bases. Germline CDR1 is SGHTA and CDR2 is FQGNSA. V lost 5 bases and J lost 3; bases outside the gene matches: 8. The CDR3 totals 17 residues.

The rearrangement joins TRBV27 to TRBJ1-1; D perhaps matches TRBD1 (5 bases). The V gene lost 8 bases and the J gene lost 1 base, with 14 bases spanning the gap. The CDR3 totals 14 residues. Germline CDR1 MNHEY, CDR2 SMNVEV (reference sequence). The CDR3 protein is CASGTLGGNTEAFF. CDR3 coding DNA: TGTGCCAGCGGGACCCTCGGGGGGAACACTGAAGCTTTCTTT.

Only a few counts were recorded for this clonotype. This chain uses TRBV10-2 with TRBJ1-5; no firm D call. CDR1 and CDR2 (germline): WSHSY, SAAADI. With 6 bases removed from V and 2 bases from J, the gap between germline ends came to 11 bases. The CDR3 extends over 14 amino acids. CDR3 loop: CASREDGRNQPQHF. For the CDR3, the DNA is TGCGCCAGCAGGGAAGACGGCCGCAATCAGCCCCAGCATTTT.

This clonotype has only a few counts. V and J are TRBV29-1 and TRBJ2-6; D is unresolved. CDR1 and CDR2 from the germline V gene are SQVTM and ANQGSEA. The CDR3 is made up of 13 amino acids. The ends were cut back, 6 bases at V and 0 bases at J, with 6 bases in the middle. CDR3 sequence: CSVASSGANVLTF. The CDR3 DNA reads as TGCAGCGTCGCATCCTCTGGGGCCAACGTCCTGACTTTC.